This is a list of T cell receptor beta chains from one sample in a study of OX40 agonist ivuxolimab in advanced cancers. Measured with immunoSEQ multiplex PCR; TCRdb has only the in-frame clones, and not every one. The table lists about 86,000 clones, less than 95% of them singletons, with roughly 8.9% in the top ten. The sequencing used CD4+ or CD8+ T cells sorted from blood, collected in a trial of the OX40 agonist ivuxolimab. All receptors derive from an adult with an advanced solid tumor such as melanoma, head and neck, liver or kidney cancer. Each CDR3 is given with its conserved first and last residue. Each record gives: D gene, J gene, V gene, CDR3 DNA, CDR3 protein. A D gene is named only where the DNA matches it firmly.

. TRBJ1-1 TRBV2 TGTGCCAGCGGTGGCACTGAAGCTTTCTTT CASGGTEAFF
. TRBJ1-3 TRBV21-1 TGTGCCAGCAGCTCTGCCCCAGGAGACTCTGGAAACACCATATATTTT CASSSAPGDSGNTIYF
. TRBJ2-3 TRBV7-8 TGTGCCAGCAGCTTAGCGCTATATAGCACAGATACGCAGTATTTT CASSLALYSTDTQYF
TRBD1 TRBJ1-3 TRBV27 TGTGCCAGCCGACAGGGGACCTTGTCTGGAAACACCATATATTTT CASRQGTLSGNTIYF
. TRBJ1-2 TRBV13 TGTGCCAGCAGCGCCACAGGGTGGGATGGCTACACCTTC CASSATGWDGYTF
. TRBJ2-6 TRBV6-4 TGTGCCAGCAGTGACTCGCATGCCTCTGGGGCCAACGTCCTGACTTTC CASSDSHASGANVLTF
. TRBJ1-2 TRBV5-1 TGCGCCAGCAGCTTGGCTCGGCCCGGGTCCGGCGTGTCTAGCTACACCTTC CASSLARPGSGVSSYTF
. TRBJ2-3 TRBV19 TGTGCCAGTAGTGTCAGGGTACGCACAGATACGCAGTATTTT CASSVRVRTDTQYF
. TRBJ1-1 TRBV6-1 TGTGCCAGCAGTGAGGAGGCGTACACTGAAGCTTTCTTT CASSEEAYTEAFF
. TRBJ2-2 TRBV4-2 TGTGCCAGCAGCCAAGTAGGAGTTAACGGGGAGCTGTTTTTT CASSQVGVNGELFF
. TRBJ2-2 TRBV10-3 TGTGCCATCAGTGAGTCGGCGGGGTGGACCACCGGGGAGCTGTTTTTT CAISESAGWTTGELFF
. TRBJ2-7 TRBV6-5 TGTGCCAGCAGTCGAGACAGAACCTACGAGCAGTACTTC CASSRDRTYEQYF
. TRBJ1-2 TRBV6-1 TGTGCCAGCAGTGAAGTCAGGACAAACTATGGCTACACCTTC CASSEVRTNYGYTF